The subject of this entry is one T cell receptor beta chain. Its antigen remains unknown. Indicated time point: week 35, safety follow-up. The content of each vaccine dose was 300 ug of mutant IDH1 20-mer peptide, and topical imiquimod accompanied it. This specimen comes from a study of a mutant IDH1 vaccine in newly diagnosed glioma. Study information: Mean patient age was around 40 years; 62.5% were male and roughly 38% female.

Measured with immunoSEQ multiplex PCR; TCRdb has only the in-frame clones, and not every one. The sample shows about 68,000 clones, about four fifths of them seen only once. Per the germline V gene, CDR1 is SEHNR and CDR2 is FQNEAQ (reference sequence). The CDR3 spans 15 residues. Trimming pared 5 bases from V and 2 bases from J, leaving 13 bases between. Study results and limitations: There seemed to be no relation between pseudoprogression and changes in top peripheral T cell clonotypes. Induction of immune responses by the vaccine occurred in about 95% of patients.

The chain uses TRBV7-9 and TRBJ2-1, with D perhaps being TRBD1 or TRBD2 (7 bases each). The sample in question was PBMCs, obtained from a glioma patient whose treatment included an IDH1 peptide vaccine. The sequence was collected from a young man with glioma. CDR3 protein: CASSPGGGPYNEQFF. CDR3 sequence (DNA): TGTGCCAGCAGCCCAGGGGGGGGCCCCTACAATGAGCAGTTCTTC.